The 6 T cell receptor beta chains below come from one sample, sequenced in a study of blood T cell repertoires in COVID-19. The data were produced by immunoSEQ multiplex PCR, yet TCRdb's version contains in-frame clones alone and is incomplete. The sample includes fewer than 200,000 clones, roughly 80% of them seen just once. Sequenced material: PBMCs or T cells enriched from blood (not recorded which). These receptors were obtained from a woman between 45 and 60 years old who had recovered from COVID-19.

This chain connects TRBV6-5 to TRBJ1-1; D is undetermined. V lost 2 bases, J lost 5 bases, and 9 bases lay in between. CDR1 MNHEY and CDR2 SVGAGI come from the germline V gene. CDR3 size: 13 residues. CDR3 DNA: TGTGCCAGCAGTTACGGAGCCGTGACTGAAGCTTTCTTT. Its translation: CASSYGAVTEAFF.

The CDR3 nucleotides read TGTGCCAGCAGCAGGGATGGGGACACTGAAGCTTTCTTT. Translating it yields CASSRDGDTEAFF. The gene calls are TRBV6-5 and TRBJ1-1; the D gene is possibly TRBD1 (5 bases). CDR1 and CDR2 (germline): MNHEY, SVGAGI. V lost 6 bases, J lost 3 bases, and 11 bases lay in between. The CDR3 is 13 amino acids.

This clone was picked up one time. This rearrangement joins TRBV2 to TRBJ2-1; D call uncertain. The CDR3 loop spans 15 amino acids. V was pared by 6 bases and J by 0 bases, with 12 bases between. The germline CDR1 and CDR2 sequences are SNHLY and FYNNEI. This CDR3 is CASRASESSYNEQFF. Here the CDR3 DNA reads TGTGCCAGCAGGGCTTCGGAGAGCTCCTACAATGAGCAGTTCTTC.

The chain employs TRBV7-9 and TRBJ1-4; D is unresolved. Germline CDR1 SEHNR, CDR2 FQNEAQ (reference sequence). The length of the CDR3 is 15 residues. Trimming cost V 6 bases and J 3 bases, with 14 bases left between them. The CDR3 loop is CASSKELVSNEKLFF. The CDR3 nucleotides read TGTGCCAGCAGTAAAGAGCTAGTGTCTAATGAAAAACTGTTTTTT.

J is TRBJ1-5 and V is TRBV30; D ambiguous. V lost 1 base, J lost 7 bases, and 11 bases lay in between. CDR3 length: 13 amino acids. The germline V gene has CDR1 GTSNPN and CDR2 SVGIG (reference sequence). Written as DNA, the CDR3 is TGTGCCTGGAGTGACAGAGAAAGACAGCCCCAGCATTTT. It translates to CAWSDRERQPQHF. The variable domain in full, with the rest retrieved from reference TRBV30 and TRBJ1-5, is SQTIHQWPATLVQPVGSPLSLECTVEGTSNPNLYWYRQAAGRGLQLLFYSVGIGQISSEVPQNLSASRPQDRQFILSSKKLLLSDSGFYLCAWSDRERQPQHFGDGTRLSIL.

V usage is TRBV5-1 and J usage is TRBJ2-3, with no clear D. Trimming removed 0 bases from V and 0 bases from J, with 5 bases in between. Germline V lookup: CDR1 SGHRS, CDR2 YFSETQ. This CDR3 has 14 residues. CDR3 protein: CASSLDFSTDTQYF. The CDR3 DNA is TGCGCCAGCAGCTTGGACTTCAGCACAGATACGCAGTATTTT.